This TCR beta chain is from a study of T cell responses to AZD1222 COVID-19 vaccine. General study findings and limits: Seropositive AZD1222 recipients at baseline numbered only five or six. Spike-specific TCR breadth and depth grew following two AZD1222 doses.

The CDR3 has 13 residues. Germline V gene sequence: CDR1 KGHSH, CDR2 LQKENI. With 3 bases removed from V and 10 bases from J, the gap between germline ends came to 15 bases. For this clone: Its antigen is not known.

The data were produced by immunoSEQ multiplex PCR, yet TCRdb's version contains in-frame clones alone and is incomplete. The data contain about 82,000 clones, about four fifths of them singletons. This sequence joins TRBV18 and TRBJ1-2, with D perhaps TRBD1 (5 bases). The sample consisted of peripheral blood, taken 28 days after the second AZD1222 dose. The TCR comes from an adult who received the AZD1222 COVID-19 vaccine. CDR3 nucleotides: TGTGCCAGCTCACCCCGTCAGGGATTCGACTACACCTTC. Translation gives CASSPRQGFDYTF.